This T cell receptor (beta chain) was identified during a study of cytomegalovirus exposure and HLA in healthy donors. Study-level findings and limits: Reported results showed that the classifier diagnosed cytomegalovirus status with high specificity and sensitivity. Later on, a genetic analysis was performed. It linked a missense variant in DCLRE1C with V- and J-gene trimming of TCR beta.

This clone has only a few counts. Its antigen is undetermined. Trimming cost V 6 bases and J 8 bases, with 7 bases left between them. The CDR3 consists of 11 residues. CDR1 is LNHDA, CDR2 SQIVND, per germline (reference sequence). PCR employed 60 Vbeta and 13 Jbeta primers. Some clones are missing from TCRdb's copy, which holds only in-frame ones; the method was immunoSEQ multiplex PCR. Of 200,000 to 250,000 clones in the sample, less than 85% were seen once. The sequenced material came from PBMCs. The chain carries TRBV19 and TRBJ1-4; no clear D gene. The clonotype was recovered from a man younger than 35 in good health and CMV-seronegative. The CDR3 reads CASSRSEKLFF. The CDR3 region has the DNA TGTGCCAGTAGCCGAAGCGAAAAACTGTTTTTT.